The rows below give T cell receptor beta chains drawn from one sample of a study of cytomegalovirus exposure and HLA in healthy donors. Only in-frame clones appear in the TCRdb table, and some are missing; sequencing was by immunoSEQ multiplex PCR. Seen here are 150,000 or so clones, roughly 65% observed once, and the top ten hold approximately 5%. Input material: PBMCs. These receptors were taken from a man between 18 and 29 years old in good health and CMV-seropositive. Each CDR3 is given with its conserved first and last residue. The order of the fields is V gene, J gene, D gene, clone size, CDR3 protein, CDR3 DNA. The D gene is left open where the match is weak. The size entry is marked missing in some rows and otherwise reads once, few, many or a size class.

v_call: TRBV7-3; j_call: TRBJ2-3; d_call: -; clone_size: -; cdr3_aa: CASRRGEGTDTQYF; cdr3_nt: TGTGCCAGCAGAAGAGGAGAGGGCACAGATACGCAGTATTTT
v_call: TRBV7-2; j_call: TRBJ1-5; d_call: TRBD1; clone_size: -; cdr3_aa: CASSFGTGYQPQHF; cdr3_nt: TGTGCCAGCAGCTTCGGGACAGGTTATCAGCCCCAGCATTTT
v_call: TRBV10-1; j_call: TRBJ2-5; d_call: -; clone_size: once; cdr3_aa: CASSEFWARERETQYF; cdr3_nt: TGCGCCAGCAGTGAGTTTTGGGCGCGGGAAAGAGAGACCCAGTACTTC
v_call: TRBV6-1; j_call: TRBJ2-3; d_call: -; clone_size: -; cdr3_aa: CASSDSIFGGSTDTQYF; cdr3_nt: TGTGCCAGCAGTGATTCTATATTTGGGGGGAGCACAGATACGCAGTATTTT
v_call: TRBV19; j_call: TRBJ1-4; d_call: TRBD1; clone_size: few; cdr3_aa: CASSTGQGINEKLFF; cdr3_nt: TGTGCCAGTAGTACGGGACAGGGTATTAATGAAAAACTGTTTTTT
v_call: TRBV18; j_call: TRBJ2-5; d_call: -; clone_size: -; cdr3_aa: CASSPPGAGETQYF; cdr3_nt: TGTGCCAGCTCACCCCCAGGGGCGGGAGAGACCCAGTACTTC
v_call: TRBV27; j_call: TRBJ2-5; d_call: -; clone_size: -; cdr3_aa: CAVSTGGQETQYF; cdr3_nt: TGTGCCGTCTCGACAGGCGGACAAGAGACCCAGTACTTC
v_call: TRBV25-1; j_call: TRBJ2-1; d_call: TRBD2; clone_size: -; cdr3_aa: CASSPRGGRGPEQFF; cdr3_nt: TGTGCCAGCAGTCCCCGTGGCGGGAGGGGGCCTGAGCAGTTCTTC
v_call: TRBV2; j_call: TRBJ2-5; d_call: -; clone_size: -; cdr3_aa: CATLEETQYF; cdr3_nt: TGTGCCACCCTGGAGGAGACCCAGTACTTC
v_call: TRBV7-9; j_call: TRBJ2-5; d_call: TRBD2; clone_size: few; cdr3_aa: CASSLVAGAYQETQYF; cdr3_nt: TGTGCCAGCAGCTTAGTAGCGGGGGCCTACCAAGAGACCCAGTACTTC
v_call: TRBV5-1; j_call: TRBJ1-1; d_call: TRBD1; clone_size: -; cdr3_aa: CASSLGQGALNTEAFF; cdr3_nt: TGCGCCAGCAGCCTTGGACAGGGCGCATTGAACACTGAAGCTTTCTTT
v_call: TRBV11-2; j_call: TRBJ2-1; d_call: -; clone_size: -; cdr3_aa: CATGEATNEQFF; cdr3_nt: TGTGCCACCGGGGAGGCAACGAATGAGCAGTTCTTC
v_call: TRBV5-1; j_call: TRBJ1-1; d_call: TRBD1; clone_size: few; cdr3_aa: CASSNGQGPTEAFF; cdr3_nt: TGCGCCAGCAGCAATGGACAGGGACCCACTGAAGCTTTCTTT
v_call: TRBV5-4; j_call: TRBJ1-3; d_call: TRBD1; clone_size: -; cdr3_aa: CASSPGQGVCRNTIYF; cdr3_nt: TGTGCCAGCAGCCCAGGACAGGGGGTTTGTAGAAACACCATATATTTT
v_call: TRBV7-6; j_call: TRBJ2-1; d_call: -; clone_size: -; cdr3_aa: CASSLGLQDNEQFF; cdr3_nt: TGTGCCAGCAGCTTGGGACTCCAAGACAATGAGCAGTTCTTC
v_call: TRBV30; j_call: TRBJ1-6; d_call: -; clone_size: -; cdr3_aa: CAWSIGAGGSPLHF; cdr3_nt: TGTGCCTGGAGTATTGGGGCCGGGGGTTCACCCCTCCACTTT
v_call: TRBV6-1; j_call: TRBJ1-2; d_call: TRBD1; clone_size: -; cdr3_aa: CASSEGTGFDYGYTF; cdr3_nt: TGTGCCAGCAGTGAAGGGACAGGATTTGATTATGGCTACACCTTC
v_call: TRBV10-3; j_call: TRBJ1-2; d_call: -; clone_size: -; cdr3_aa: CAISGGDYGYTF; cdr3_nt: TGTGCCATCAGTGGGGGGGACTATGGCTACACCTTC
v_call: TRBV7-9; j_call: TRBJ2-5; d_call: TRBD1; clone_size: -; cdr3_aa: CASSGRRQGWGQETQYF; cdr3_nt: TGTGCCAGCAGCGGCAGGAGACAGGGCTGGGGACAAGAGACCCAGTACTTC
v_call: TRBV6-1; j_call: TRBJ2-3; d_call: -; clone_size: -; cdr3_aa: CASKAGHTDTQYF; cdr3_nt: TGTGCCAGCAAGGCGGGTCACACAGATACGCAGTATTTT
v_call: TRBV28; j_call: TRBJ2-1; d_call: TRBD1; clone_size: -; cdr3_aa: CASSMDRAVNEQFF; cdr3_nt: TGTGCCAGCAGCATGGACAGGGCCGTCAATGAGCAGTTCTTC
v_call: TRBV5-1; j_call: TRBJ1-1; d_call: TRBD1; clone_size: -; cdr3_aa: CASSLVTGDTEAFF; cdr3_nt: TGCGCCAGCAGCTTGGTGACAGGGGACACTGAAGCTTTCTTT
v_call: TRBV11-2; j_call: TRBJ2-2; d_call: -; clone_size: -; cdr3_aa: CASSLISGGQGTGELFF; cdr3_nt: TGTGCCAGCAGCTTGATTAGCGGGGGACAGGGGACCGGGGAGCTGTTTTTT
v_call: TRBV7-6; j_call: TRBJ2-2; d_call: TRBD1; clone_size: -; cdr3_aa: CAIRQGAGSGELFF; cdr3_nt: TGTGCCATCCGACAGGGGGCTGGGAGCGGGGAGCTGTTTTTT
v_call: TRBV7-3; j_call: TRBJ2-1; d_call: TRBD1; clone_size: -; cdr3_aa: CASSLTVTGGRFF; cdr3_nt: TGTGCCAGCAGCTTGACCGTAACAGGGGGCAGGTTCTTC
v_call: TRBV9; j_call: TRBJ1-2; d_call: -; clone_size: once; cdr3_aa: CASSADSYGYTF; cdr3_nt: TGTGCCAGCAGCGCGGACAGCTATGGCTACACCTTC